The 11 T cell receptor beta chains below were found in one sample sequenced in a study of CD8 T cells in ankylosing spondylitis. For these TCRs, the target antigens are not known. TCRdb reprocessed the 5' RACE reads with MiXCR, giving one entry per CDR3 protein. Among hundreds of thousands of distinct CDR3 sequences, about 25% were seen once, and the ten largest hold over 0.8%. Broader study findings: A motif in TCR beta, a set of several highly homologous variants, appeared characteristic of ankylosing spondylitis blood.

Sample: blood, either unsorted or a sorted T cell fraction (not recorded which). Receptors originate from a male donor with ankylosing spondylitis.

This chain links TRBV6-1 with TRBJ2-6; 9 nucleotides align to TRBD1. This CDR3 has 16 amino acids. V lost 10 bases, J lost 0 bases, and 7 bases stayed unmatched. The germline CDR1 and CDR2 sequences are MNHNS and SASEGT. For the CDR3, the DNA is TGTGCCACCACCGGACAGGGGAGCTCTGGGGCCAACGTCCTGACTTTC. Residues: CATTGQGSSGANVLTF.

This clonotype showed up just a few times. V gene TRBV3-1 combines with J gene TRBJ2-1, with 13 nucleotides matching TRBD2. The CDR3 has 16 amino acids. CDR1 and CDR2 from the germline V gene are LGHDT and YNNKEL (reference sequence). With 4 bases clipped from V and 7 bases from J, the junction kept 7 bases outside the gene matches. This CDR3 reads CASSPGGTSGKNEQFF. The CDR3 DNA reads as TGTGCCAGCAGCCCAGGGGGGACTAGCGGGAAAAATGAGCAGTTCTTC.

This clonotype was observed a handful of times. Here the CDR3 DNA reads TGCAGTGCTACTCCGACAGATACGCAGTATTTT. It specifies CSATPTDTQYF. The chain has TRBV20-1 and TRBJ2-3; D is unclear. The CDR3 length is 11 residues. Germline V gene data show CDR1 as DFQATT and CDR2 as SNEGSKA (reference sequence). V was shortened by 4 bases and J by 3 bases, with 5 bases between the two germline ends.

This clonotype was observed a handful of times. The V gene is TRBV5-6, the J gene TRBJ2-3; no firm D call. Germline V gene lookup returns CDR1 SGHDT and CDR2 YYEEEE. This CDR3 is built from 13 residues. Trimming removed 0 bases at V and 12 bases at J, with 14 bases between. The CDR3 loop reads CASSLGGPDNQYF. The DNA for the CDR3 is TGTGCCAGCAGCTTGGGTGGGCCAGATAACCAGTATTTT.

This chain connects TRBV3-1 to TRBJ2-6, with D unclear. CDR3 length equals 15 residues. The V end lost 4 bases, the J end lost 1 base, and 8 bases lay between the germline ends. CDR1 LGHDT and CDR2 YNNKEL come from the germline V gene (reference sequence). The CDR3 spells CASSRSESGANVLTF. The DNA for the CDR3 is TGTGCCAGCAGCCGATCGGAGTCTGGGGCCAACGTCCTGACTTTC.

CDR3 amino acids: CASSYSTGSGSSYNEQFF. For the CDR3, the DNA is TGTGCCAGCAGTTACTCGACCGGTAGCGGCAGCTCCTACAATGAGCAGTTCTTC. This sequence joins TRBV6-2 or TRBV6-3 and TRBJ2-1, with D possibly matching TRBD2 (6 bases). The CDR3 spans 18 residues. V was clipped by 0 bases and J by 0 bases, with 15 bases between them. Germline V gene sequence: CDR1 MNHEY, CDR2 SVGEGT.

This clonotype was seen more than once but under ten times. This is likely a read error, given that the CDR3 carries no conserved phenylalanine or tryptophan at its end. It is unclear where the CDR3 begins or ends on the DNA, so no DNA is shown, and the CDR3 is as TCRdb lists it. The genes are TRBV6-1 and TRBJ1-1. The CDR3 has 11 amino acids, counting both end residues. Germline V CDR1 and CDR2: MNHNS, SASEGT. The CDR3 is CASSDFETRVV.

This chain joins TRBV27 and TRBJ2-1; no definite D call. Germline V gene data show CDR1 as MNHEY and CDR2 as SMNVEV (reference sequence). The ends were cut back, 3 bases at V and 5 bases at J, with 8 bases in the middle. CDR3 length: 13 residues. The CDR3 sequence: CASSFLGDNEQFF. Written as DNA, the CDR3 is TGTGCCAGCAGTTTTTTGGGTGACAATGAGCAGTTCTTC.

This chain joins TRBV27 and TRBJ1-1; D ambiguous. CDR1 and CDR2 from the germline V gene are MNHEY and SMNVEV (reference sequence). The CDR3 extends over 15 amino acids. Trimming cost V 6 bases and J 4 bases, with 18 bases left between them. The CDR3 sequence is CASRSRTQSSTEAFF. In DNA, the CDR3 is TGTGCCAGCAGGAGCCGGACTCAGTCGAGCACTGAAGCTTTCTTT.

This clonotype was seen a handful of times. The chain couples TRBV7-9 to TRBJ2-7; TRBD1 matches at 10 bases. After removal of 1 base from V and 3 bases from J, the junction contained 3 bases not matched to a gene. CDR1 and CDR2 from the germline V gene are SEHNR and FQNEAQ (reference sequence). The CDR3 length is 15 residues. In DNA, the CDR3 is TGTGCCAGCAGCTTAGGACAGGGGGCGGTCTACGAGCAGTACTTC. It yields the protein CASSLGQGAVYEQYF.

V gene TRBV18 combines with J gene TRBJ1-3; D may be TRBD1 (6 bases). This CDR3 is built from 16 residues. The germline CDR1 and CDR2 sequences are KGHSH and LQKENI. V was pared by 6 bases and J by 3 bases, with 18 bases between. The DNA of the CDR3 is TGTGCCAGCTCTCCCTGGACGGGACAAATTGGAAACACCATATATTTT. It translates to CASSPWTGQIGNTIYF.